This T cell receptor (beta chain) derives from a study of blood T cell repertoires in COVID-19. Participants, roughly 18 to 89 years old, spanned approximately 25 US areas. Profiled with immunoSEQ multiplex PCR; TCRdb holds only in-frame clones, not every one. The sample consists of approximately 320,000 clones, about nine tenths of them appearing once. The clonotype was recovered from a man in his fifties or sixties who had recovered from COVID-19. The sequencing input was PBMCs or T cells enriched from blood (not recorded which).

CDR3 in DNA: TGTGCCAGCTCACCGGGACAGGTAGATGAAAAACTGTTTTTT. The encoded protein is CASSPGQVDEKLFF. This rearrangement joins TRBV18 to TRBJ1-4; 8 positions match TRBD1. The CDR3 consists of 14 residues. Germline V CDR1 and CDR2: KGHSH, LQKENI. V lost 3 bases, J lost 6 bases, and 3 bases stayed unmatched. Based on the CDR3 plus reference TRBV18 and TRBJ1-4, the full variable domain is NAGVMQNPRHLVRRRGQEARLRCSPMKGHSHVYWYRQLPEEGLKFMVYLQKENIIDESGMPKERFSAEFPKEGPSILRIQQVVRGDSAAYFCASSPGQVDEKLFFGSGTQLSVL.